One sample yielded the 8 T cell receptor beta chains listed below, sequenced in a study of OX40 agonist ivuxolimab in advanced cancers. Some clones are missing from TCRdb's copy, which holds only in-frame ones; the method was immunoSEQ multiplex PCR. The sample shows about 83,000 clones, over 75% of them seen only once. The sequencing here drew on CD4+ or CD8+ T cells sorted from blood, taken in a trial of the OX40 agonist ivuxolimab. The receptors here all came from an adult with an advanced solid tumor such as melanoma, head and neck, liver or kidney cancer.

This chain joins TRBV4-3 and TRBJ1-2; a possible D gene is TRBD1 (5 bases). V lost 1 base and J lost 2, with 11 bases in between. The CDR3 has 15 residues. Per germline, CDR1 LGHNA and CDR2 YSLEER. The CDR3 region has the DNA TGCGCCAGCAGCCAAGTCTTTGAGGGGAACTATGGCTACACCTTC. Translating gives CASSQVFEGNYGYTF.

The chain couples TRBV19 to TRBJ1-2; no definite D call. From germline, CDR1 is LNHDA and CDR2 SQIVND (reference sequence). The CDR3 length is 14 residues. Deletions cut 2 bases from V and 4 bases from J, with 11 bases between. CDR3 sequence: CASSINRESYGYTF. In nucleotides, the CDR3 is TGTGCCAGTAGTATAAATCGGGAGTCCTATGGCTACACCTTC.

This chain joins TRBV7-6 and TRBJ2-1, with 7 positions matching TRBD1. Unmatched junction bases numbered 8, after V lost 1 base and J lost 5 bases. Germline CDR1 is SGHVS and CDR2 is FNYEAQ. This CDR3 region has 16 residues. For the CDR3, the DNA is TGTGCCAGCAGCTTAGGGGCCCTGGGACAGAACAATGAGCAGTTCTTC. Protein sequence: CASSLGALGQNNEQFF.

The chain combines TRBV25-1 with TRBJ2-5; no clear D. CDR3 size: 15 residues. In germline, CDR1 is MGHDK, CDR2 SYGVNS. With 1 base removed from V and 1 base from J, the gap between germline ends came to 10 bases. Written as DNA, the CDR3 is TGTGCCAGCAGTGAATCGATCGGCCTCCAAGAGACCCAGTACTTC. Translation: CASSESIGLQETQYF.

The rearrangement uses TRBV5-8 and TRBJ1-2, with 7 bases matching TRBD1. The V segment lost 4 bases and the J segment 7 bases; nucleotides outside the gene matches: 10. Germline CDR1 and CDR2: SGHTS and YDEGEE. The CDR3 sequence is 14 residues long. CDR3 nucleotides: TGTGCCAGCAGCCCCCCGACAGGGAAGTTTGGCTACACCTTC. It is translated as CASSPPTGKFGYTF.

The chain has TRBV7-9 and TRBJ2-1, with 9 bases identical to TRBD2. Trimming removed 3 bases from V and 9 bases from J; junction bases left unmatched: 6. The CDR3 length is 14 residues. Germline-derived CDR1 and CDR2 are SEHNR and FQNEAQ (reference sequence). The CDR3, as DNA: TGTGCCAGCAGCTTCCCAATACTAGCGGGTGAGCAGTTCTTC. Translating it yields CASSFPILAGEQFF.

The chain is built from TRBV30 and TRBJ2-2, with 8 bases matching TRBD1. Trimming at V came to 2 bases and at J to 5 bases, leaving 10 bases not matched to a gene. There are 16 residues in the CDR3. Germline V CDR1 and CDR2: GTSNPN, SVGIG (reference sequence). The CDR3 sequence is CAWSRERDRWTGELFF. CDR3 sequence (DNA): TGTGCCTGGAGTCGCGAAAGGGACAGGTGGACCGGGGAGCTGTTTTTT.

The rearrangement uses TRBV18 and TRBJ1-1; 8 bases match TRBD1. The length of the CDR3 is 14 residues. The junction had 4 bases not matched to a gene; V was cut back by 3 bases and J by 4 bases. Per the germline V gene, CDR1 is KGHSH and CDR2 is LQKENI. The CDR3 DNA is TGTGCCAGCTCACCCGGACAGGGTGGCACTGAAGCTTTCTTT. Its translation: CASSPGQGGTEAFF.